This T cell receptor (beta chain) was captured in a study of glioma-infiltrating T cells. This clonotype was seen a handful of times. What it recognizes is unknown. General study findings and limits: Gliomas, especially low-grade, showed above-expected tissue-blood divergence; non-neoplastic patients showed below. Tissue and blood shared very few CDR3 sequences.

CDR1 is GTSNPN and CDR2 is SVGIG in the germline V gene (reference sequence). V gave up 0 bases and J gave up 0 bases, with 8 bases separating them. The CDR3 totals 14 residues. TCR alpha and beta CDR3 regions were amplified from RNA using iRepertoire nested multiplex PCR. One-step reverse transcription and amplification started from approximately 100-400 ng of tissue mRNA or PBMC total RNA. Using its own MiXCR run on the multiplex PCR reads, TCRdb lists one record per CDR3 protein. The table lists approximately 1,900 distinct CDR3 sequences, 28% of them singletons. The receptor was isolated from a human donor with low-grade glioma or glioblastoma, undergoing nonglioma brain surgery, or in good health (not recorded which). The chain links TRBV30 to TRBJ1-1; D ambiguous. The sequenced material came from glioma tissue, nonneoplastic brain tissue, or PBMCs (not recorded which). CDR3 in DNA: TGTGCCTGGAGTGTTAAAGGGATGAACACTGAAGCTTTCTTT. Protein sequence: CAWSVKGMNTEAFF.